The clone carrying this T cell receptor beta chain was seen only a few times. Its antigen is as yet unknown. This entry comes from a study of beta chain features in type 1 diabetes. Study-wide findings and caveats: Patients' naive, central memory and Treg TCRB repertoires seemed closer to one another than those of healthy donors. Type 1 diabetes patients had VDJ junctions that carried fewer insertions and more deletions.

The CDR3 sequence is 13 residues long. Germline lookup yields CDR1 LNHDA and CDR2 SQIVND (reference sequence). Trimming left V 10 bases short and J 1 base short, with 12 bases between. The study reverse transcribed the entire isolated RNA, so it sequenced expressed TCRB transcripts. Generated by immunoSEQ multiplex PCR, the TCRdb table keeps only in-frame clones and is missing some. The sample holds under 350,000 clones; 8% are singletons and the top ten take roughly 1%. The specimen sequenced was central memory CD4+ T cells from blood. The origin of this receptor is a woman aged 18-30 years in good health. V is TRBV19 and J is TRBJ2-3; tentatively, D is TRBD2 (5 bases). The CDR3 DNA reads TGTGCCACTGAGGTGCGGGGCACAGATACGCAGTATTTT. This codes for CATEVRGTDTQYF.